The T cell receptor (beta chain) described here comes from a study of CD8+ T cells in alopecia areata. Study-wide findings and caveats: Affected scalp, especially in alopecia totalis/universalis, had a higher clonality than normal scalp did. Administration of tofacitinib significantly diminished scalp clonality and expanded CD8+ clones within the top 100.

Following extraction, RNA underwent reverse transcription to cDNA, which served as the sequencing template. Measured with immunoSEQ multiplex PCR; TCRdb has only the in-frame clones, and not every one. Here the sample spans 150,000 to 200,000 clones, less than 65% being singletons. About this clone itself: The target antigen is unknown. This specimen includes other DNA sequences encoding the same CDR3.

Sample treatment: oral pan-JAK inhibitor, 5-10 mg twice daily. This CDR3 contains 12 residues. The germline V and J ends were trimmed by 3 bases and 5 bases, with 8 bases remaining between them. CDR1 is SQVTM, CDR2 ANQGSEA, per germline. The sequence was obtained from a human donor with alopecia areata. The source was CD4+ T cells sorted from blood, collected at week 24, from a patient treated with tofacitinib. The J gene is TRBJ2-1, the V gene TRBV29-1; maybe TRBD1 (6 bases). The CDR3 region has the DNA TGCAGCGTTGAGGGGGCTCACAATGAGCAGTTCTTC. Translating gives CSVEGAHNEQFF.